The clone carrying this T cell receptor beta chain was counted a few times. The antigen remains undetermined. The record originates from a study of T cell repertoires in cytomegalovirus infection. Study-wide background: Recently described HLA-C-restricted plus well-studied HLA-B-restricted CMV epitopes were used. Signatures in public TCR beta sequences pointed to both CMV infection and matching HLA type.

One entry per CDR3 protein, called by TCRdb with MiXCR from the reads. The sample contains about 900,000 distinct CDR3 sequences, less than 40% of which appear only once. This CDR3 has 15 residues. CDR1 and CDR2 (germline): MGHRA, YSYEKL. V lost 1 base and J 0 bases, leaving 10 bases between the germline ends. This chain uses TRBV4-1 with TRBJ2-7, with a weak D call TRBD2 (5 bases). The source is a human donor in good health (CMV status not recorded). Some clones in this sample may be carry-over from other donors' samples. Sequenced material: cultured CD8+ T cells from PBMCs, taken from culture after CMV antigen stimulation. DNA of the CDR3: TGCGCCAGCAGCCAAGGGGTCGGAGGCTCCTACGAGCAGTACTTC. This gives the protein CASSQGVGGSYEQYF.